A selection of T cell receptor beta chains follows, all from one sample in a study of cytomegalovirus exposure and HLA in healthy donors. This table comes from immunoSEQ multiplex PCR, and its TCRdb copy is limited to in-frame clones, with some not included. The profile shows roughly 130,000 clones, over 70% of them singletons. Sequenced input: PBMCs. These receptors were obtained from a woman aged 60-70 years in good health and CMV-seropositive. CDR3s include the opening cysteine and the closing phenylalanine or tryptophan. D genes are given only for firm matches. For some rows the clone size is stated as once, few or many, or as a class when expanded; others skip it.

clone size: few; J gene: TRBJ1-4; CDR3 length: 15; V gene: TRBV6-5; D gene: .; CDR3 DNA: TGTGCCAGCAGTTACCAGGGATCGGTTAATGAAAAACTGTTTTTT; CDR3 protein: CASSYQGSVNEKLFF
clone size: .; J gene: TRBJ2-1; CDR3 length: 14; V gene: TRBV2; D gene: .; CDR3 DNA: TGTGCCAGCAGGGCGACTATCATCTACGGGGAGCAGTTCTTC; CDR3 protein: CASRATIIYGEQFF
clone size: few; J gene: TRBJ1-2; CDR3 length: 12; V gene: TRBV5-7; D gene: .; CDR3 DNA: TGTGCCAGCAGCGCCTCAGGGTATGGCTACACCTTC; CDR3 protein: CASSASGYGYTF
clone size: .; J gene: TRBJ1-1; CDR3 length: 12; V gene: TRBV18; D gene: TRBD1; CDR3 DNA: TGTGCCAGCTCACCTCGGACAGGGCGAGCTTTCTTT; CDR3 protein: CASSPRTGRAFF
clone size: .; J gene: TRBJ2-4; CDR3 length: 17; V gene: TRBV9; D gene: TRBD2; CDR3 DNA: TGTGCCAGCAGCGATTCCCGACTAGCGGTAGCCAAAAACATTCAGTACTTC; CDR3 protein: CASSDSRLAVAKNIQYF
clone size: .; J gene: TRBJ2-7; CDR3 length: 12; V gene: TRBV5-1; D gene: TRBD1; CDR3 DNA: TGCGCCAGCAGCTCGACAGGGAACGAGCAGTACTTC; CDR3 protein: CASSSTGNEQYF
clone size: .; J gene: TRBJ1-2; CDR3 length: 13; V gene: TRBV11-1; D gene: TRBD1; CDR3 DNA: TGTGCCAGCAGCCCGACAGGGAGCTATGGCTACACCTTC; CDR3 protein: CASSPTGSYGYTF
clone size: .; J gene: TRBJ1-2; CDR3 length: 12; V gene: TRBV9; D gene: .; CDR3 DNA: TGTGCCAGTACCAGGGACAATTCTGGCTACACCTTC; CDR3 protein: CASTRDNSGYTF
clone size: .; J gene: TRBJ1-5; CDR3 length: 15; V gene: TRBV10-3; D gene: .; CDR3 DNA: TGTGCCATCGGCCGGGACAAATATAGCAATCAGCCCCAGCATTTT; CDR3 protein: CAIGRDKYSNQPQHF
clone size: .; J gene: TRBJ1-6; CDR3 length: 15; V gene: TRBV9; D gene: TRBD1; CDR3 DNA: TGTGCCAGCAGCGCGACAGGGGGCTCAAATTCACCCCTCCACTTT; CDR3 protein: CASSATGGSNSPLHF
clone size: .; J gene: TRBJ1-5; CDR3 length: 13; V gene: TRBV19; D gene: .; CDR3 DNA: TGTGCCAGTCGGACGGACTACAACCAGCCCCAGCATTTT; CDR3 protein: CASRTDYNQPQHF
clone size: .; J gene: TRBJ2-3; CDR3 length: 16; V gene: TRBV6-4; D gene: .; CDR3 DNA: TGTGCCAGCAGTGACTTGGCAGGGGAAGGCACAGATACGCAGTATTTT; CDR3 protein: CASSDLAGEGTDTQYF
clone size: .; J gene: TRBJ1-5; CDR3 length: 15; V gene: TRBV6-5; D gene: .; CDR3 DNA: TGTGCCAGCAGTTACTTACAGAATAGCAATCAGCCCCAGCATTTT; CDR3 protein: CASSYLQNSNQPQHF
clone size: .; J gene: TRBJ2-3; CDR3 length: 15; V gene: TRBV6-1; D gene: .; CDR3 DNA: TGTGCCAGCACCAAAAGGACAGTTTCCACAGATACGCAGTATTTT; CDR3 protein: CASTKRTVSTDTQYF
clone size: .; J gene: TRBJ1-1; CDR3 length: 16; V gene: TRBV10-2; D gene: .; CDR3 DNA: TGCGCCAGCAGTGAGTCGTCCGATAGTTTTGTTACTGAAGCTTTCTTT; CDR3 protein: CASSESSDSFVTEAFF
clone size: .; J gene: TRBJ2-7; CDR3 length: 16; V gene: TRBV15; D gene: .; CDR3 DNA: TGTGCCACCAGCAGAGATGGGAGGGGGGCCTCCTACGAGCAGTACTTC; CDR3 protein: CATSRDGRGASYEQYF
clone size: .; J gene: TRBJ2-7; CDR3 length: 13; V gene: TRBV13; D gene: .; CDR3 DNA: TGTGCCAGCAGCTTAGAGGGGGGGGTCGAGCAGTACTTC; CDR3 protein: CASSLEGGVEQYF
clone size: .; J gene: TRBJ1-2; CDR3 length: 15; V gene: TRBV7-8; D gene: .; CDR3 DNA: TGTGCCAGCAGCTTAACTGGACAGAGTTTAAATGGCTACACCTTC; CDR3 protein: CASSLTGQSLNGYTF
clone size: once; J gene: TRBJ2-3; CDR3 length: 14; V gene: TRBV10-1; D gene: .; CDR3 DNA: TGCGCCAGCAGTGAGTCGAGCGCCCTCGGTACGCAGTATTTT; CDR3 protein: CASSESSALGTQYF
clone size: .; J gene: TRBJ2-5; CDR3 length: 16; V gene: TRBV2; D gene: TRBD2; CDR3 DNA: TGTGCCAGCAGGGCATTAGCGGGGGGGTACCAAGAGACCCAGTACTTC; CDR3 protein: CASRALAGGYQETQYF
clone size: .; J gene: TRBJ1-4; CDR3 length: 16; V gene: TRBV14; D gene: .; CDR3 DNA: TGTGCCAGCAGCCAATCCGGCGGGTCAACTAATGAAAAACTGTTTTTT; CDR3 protein: CASSQSGGSTNEKLFF
clone size: .; J gene: TRBJ1-3; CDR3 length: 13; V gene: TRBV2; D gene: .; CDR3 DNA: TGTGCCCGGGAGGGGTCCTCTGGAAACACCATATATTTT; CDR3 protein: CAREGSSGNTIYF